The 9 T cell receptor beta chains below were found in one sample sequenced in a study of shared clonotypes between healthy human individuals. Sequencing was performed with immunoSEQ multiplex PCR; in TCRdb, only in-frame clones are kept and a portion is missing. The table has 2 million to 3 million clones, over 85% seen once; the top ten hold 0.35% to 0.45%. Sequencing input: naive CD4+ T cells from PBMCs. Subset defined: CD45RA+ positively selected. The origin of the receptors is a man younger than 30 in good health. Some clones in this sample may be carry-over from other donors' samples.

In its sample, this clone was seen a few times. The gene calls are TRBV7-2 and TRBJ1-1, with a tentative D call TRBD1 (5 bases). Germline loops: CDR1 SGHTA, CDR2 FQGNSA. Deletions cut 0 bases from V and 1 base from J, with 9 bases between. This CDR3 has 15 amino acids. For the CDR3, the DNA is TGTGCCAGCAGCTTAGCGGGACTCCAGAACACTGAAGCTTTCTTT. Its protein is CASSLAGLQNTEAFF.

The genes are TRBV25-1 and TRBJ1-6, with 7 bases lining up with TRBD1. Trimming removed 5 bases from V and 10 bases from J; junction bases left unmatched: 11. The CDR3 is 15 residues long. From germline, CDR1 is MGHDK and CDR2 SYGVNS. CDR3: CASSSFDRANSPLHF. The CDR3 nucleotides are TGTGCCAGCAGTTCCTTCGACAGGGCTAACTCACCCCTCCACTTT.

The chain couples TRBV27 to TRBJ2-7; TRBD1 agrees at 11 bases. The CDR3 covers 15 residues. With V trimmed by 5 bases and J by 3 bases, 6 bases remained unmatched. CDR1 is MNHEY, CDR2 SMNVEV, per germline (reference sequence). In nucleotides, the CDR3 is TGTGCCAGCAGTGCCGGGACAGGGGGATTCTACGAGCAGTACTTC. This sequence encodes CASSAGTGGFYEQYF.

The CDR3 protein is CASSLHQEDYGYTF. DNA of the CDR3: TGTGCCAGCAGCTTACATCAGGAGGACTATGGCTACACCTTC. The gene calls are TRBV7-9 and TRBJ1-2; D uncertain. The germline gives CDR1 SEHNR, CDR2 FQNEAQ (reference sequence). This CDR3 is built from 14 residues. V shed 2 bases and J shed 3 bases, with 10 bases lying between them. Full variable domain (outside the CDR3, taken from reference TRBV7-9 and TRBJ1-2): DTGVSQNPRHKITKRGQNVTFRCDPISEHNRLYWYRQTLGQGPEFLTYFQNEAQLEKSRLLSDRFSAERPKGSFSTLEIQRTEQGDSAMYLCASSLHQEDYGYTFGSGTRLTVV.

V usage is TRBV30 and J usage is TRBJ2-1; D remains ambiguous. The germline gives CDR1 GTSNPN, CDR2 SVGIG (reference sequence). Trimming shortened V by 4 bases and J by 8 bases, and 12 bases separated the two germline ends. The CDR3 sequence is 12 residues long. The chain's CDR3 is CAWKVLTDEQFF. The CDR3 nucleotides read TGTGCCTGGAAGGTCCTCACGGATGAGCAGTTCTTC.

Concerning this clone: This specimen includes other DNA sequences encoding the same CDR3. The CDR3 nucleotides are TGTGCCAGCAGCTTGTCGAGGGACACTGAAGCTTTCTTT. Its protein product is CASSLSRDTEAFF. This chain connects TRBV7-3 to TRBJ1-1; D remains unclear. V dropped 3 bases and J dropped 3 bases, with 8 bases sitting between them. Looked up from germline, CDR1 is SGHTA and CDR2 is FQGTGA. There are 13 residues in the CDR3.

Concerning this clone: This sample includes further DNA sequences coding for the same CDR3. The chain couples TRBV30 to TRBJ1-5; 8 bases align to TRBD1. CDR3 length: 13 amino acids. From germline, CDR1 is GTSNPN and CDR2 SVGIG (reference sequence). V lost 1 base and J lost 6; bases outside the gene matches: 2. CDR3 nucleotides: TGTGCCTGGAGTGACAGGGGGGGTCAGCCCCAGCATTTT. This translates into CAWSDRGGQPQHF.

A word on this clone: A read error may be the cause here, since a much bigger clone is one base away. V and J are TRBV5-1 and TRBJ2-2, with TRBD2 identical over 8 bases. CDR3 length: 15 amino acids. Germline V gene data show CDR1 as SGHRS and CDR2 as YFSETQ. V lost 0 bases to trimming and J lost 7 bases; unmatched junction nucleotides: 5. CDR3 residues: CASSLVGRAVGELFF. The CDR3 nucleotides are TGCGCCAGCAGCTTGGTCGGGAGGGCCGTCGGGGAGCTGTTTTTT.

Details on this clone: The same CDR3 can be traced to other DNA sequences in this sample. This chain uses TRBV6-5 with TRBJ2-3, with 9 bases lining up with TRBD2. CDR3 length: 15 amino acids. Germline lookup yields CDR1 MNHEY and CDR2 SVGAGI. Trimming at V came to 5 bases and at J to 0 bases, leaving 3 bases not matched to a gene. The CDR3 is CASSRLAASTDTQYF. The CDR3 nucleotides are TGTGCCAGCAGTAGACTAGCGGCTAGCACAGATACGCAGTATTTT.